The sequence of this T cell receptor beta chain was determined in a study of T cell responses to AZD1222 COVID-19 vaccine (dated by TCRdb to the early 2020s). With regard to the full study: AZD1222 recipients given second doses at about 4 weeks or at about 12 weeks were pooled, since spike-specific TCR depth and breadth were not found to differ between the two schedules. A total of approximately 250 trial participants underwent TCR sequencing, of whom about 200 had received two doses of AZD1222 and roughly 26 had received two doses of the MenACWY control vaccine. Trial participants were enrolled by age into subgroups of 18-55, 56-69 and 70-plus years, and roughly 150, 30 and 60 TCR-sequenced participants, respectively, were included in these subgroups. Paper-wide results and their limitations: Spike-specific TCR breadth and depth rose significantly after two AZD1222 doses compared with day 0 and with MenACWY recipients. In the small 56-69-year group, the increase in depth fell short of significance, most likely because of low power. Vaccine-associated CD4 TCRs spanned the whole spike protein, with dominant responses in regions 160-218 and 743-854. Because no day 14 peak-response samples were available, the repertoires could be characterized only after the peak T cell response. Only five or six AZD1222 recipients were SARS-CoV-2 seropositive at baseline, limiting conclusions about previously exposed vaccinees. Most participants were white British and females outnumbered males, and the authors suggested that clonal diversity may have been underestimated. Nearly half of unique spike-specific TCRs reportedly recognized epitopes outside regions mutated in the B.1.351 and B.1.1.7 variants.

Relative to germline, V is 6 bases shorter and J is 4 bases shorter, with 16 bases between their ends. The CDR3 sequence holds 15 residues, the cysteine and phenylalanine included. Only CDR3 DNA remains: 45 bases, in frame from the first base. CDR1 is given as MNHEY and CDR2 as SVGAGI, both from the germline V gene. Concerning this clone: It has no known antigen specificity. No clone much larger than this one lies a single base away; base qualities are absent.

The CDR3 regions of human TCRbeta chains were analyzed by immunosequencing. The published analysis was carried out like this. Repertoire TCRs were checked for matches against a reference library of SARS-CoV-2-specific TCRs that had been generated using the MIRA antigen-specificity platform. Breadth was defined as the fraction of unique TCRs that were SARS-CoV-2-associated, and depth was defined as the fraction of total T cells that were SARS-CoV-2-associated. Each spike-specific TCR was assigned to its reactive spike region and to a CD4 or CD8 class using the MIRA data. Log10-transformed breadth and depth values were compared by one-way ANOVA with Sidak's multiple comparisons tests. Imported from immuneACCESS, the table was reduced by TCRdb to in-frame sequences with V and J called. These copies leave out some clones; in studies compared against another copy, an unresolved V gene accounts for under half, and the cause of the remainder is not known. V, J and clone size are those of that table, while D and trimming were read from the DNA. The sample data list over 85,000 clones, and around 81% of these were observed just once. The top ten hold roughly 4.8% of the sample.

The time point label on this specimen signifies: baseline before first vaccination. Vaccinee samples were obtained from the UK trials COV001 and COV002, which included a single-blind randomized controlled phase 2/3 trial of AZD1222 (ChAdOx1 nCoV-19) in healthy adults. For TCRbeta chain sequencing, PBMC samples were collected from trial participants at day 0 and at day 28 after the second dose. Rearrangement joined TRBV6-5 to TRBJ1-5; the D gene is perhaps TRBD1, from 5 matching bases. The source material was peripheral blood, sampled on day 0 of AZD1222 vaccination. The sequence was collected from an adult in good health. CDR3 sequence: CASSPSTVNNQPQHF. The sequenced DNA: TGTGCCAGCAGCCCCTCGACAGTTAATAATCAGCCCCAGCATTTT.